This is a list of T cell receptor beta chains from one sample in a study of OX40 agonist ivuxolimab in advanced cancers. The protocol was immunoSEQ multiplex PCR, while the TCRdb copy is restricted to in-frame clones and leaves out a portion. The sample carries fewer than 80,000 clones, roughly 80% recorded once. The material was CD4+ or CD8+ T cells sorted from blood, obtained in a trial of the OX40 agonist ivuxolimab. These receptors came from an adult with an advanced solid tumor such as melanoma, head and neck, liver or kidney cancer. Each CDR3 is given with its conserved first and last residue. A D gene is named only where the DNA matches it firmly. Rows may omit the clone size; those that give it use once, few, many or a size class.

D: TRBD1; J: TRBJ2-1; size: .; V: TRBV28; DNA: TGTGCCAGCAGTTCAACAGCGGACAGGGGGAATGAGCAGTTCTTC; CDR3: CASSSTADRGNEQFF
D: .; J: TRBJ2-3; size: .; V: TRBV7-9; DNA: TGTGCCAGCAGCCTCACCGGGGGGCTGGATACGCAGTATTTT; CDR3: CASSLTGGLDTQYF
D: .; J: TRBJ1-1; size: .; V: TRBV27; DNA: TGTGCCAGCAGTTTACTAGGGGGTGGCTCTGAAGCTTTCTTT; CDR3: CASSLLGGGSEAFF
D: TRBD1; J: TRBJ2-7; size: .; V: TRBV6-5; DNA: TGTGCCAGCAGTCGCCCGGGACAGTCCTACGAGCAGTACTTC; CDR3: CASSRPGQSYEQYF
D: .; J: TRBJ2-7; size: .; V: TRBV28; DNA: TGTGCCAGCAGCTCATCGGGGGTATTCTCCTACGAGCAGTACTTC; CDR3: CASSSSGVFSYEQYF
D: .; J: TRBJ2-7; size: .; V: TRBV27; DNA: TGTGCCAGCAGCATTAACAGGGCCGACGAGCAGTACTTC; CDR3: CASSINRADEQYF
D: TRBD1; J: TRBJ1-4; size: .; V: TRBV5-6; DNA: TGTGCCAGCAGCTTGCCCACAGGGGGGGGTGAAAAACTGTTTTTT; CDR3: CASSLPTGGGEKLFF
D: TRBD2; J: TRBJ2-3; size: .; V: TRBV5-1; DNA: TGCGCCAGCAGCTTGGGGGCTAGCGGGGGCACAGATACGCAGTATTTT; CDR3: CASSLGASGGTDTQYF
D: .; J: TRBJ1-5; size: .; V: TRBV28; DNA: TGTGCCAGCAGTTTCCTAAGGACAGACGAGCCCCAGCATTTT; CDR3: CASSFLRTDEPQHF
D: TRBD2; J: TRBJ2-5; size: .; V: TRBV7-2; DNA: TGTGCCAGCAGCCAGGTGGCGGGAGGAGGTTGGGAGACCCAGTACTTC; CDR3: CASSQVAGGGWETQYF
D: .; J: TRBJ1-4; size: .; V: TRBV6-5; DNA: TGTGCCAGCAGCCGGGACGTACCTAATGAAAAACTGTTTTTT; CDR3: CASSRDVPNEKLFF
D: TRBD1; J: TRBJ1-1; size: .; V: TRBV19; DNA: TGTGCCATCCACGTCCAGGGGGACACTGAAGCTTTCTTT; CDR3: CAIHVQGDTEAFF
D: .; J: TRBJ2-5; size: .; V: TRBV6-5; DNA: TGTGCCAGCAGTTACTCGACGGGCCCACAAGAGACCCAGTACTTC; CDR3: CASSYSTGPQETQYF
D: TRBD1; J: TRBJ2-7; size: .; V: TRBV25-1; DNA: TGTGCCAGCATCAGGGACAGCTCCTACGAGCAGTACTTC; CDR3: CASIRDSSYEQYF
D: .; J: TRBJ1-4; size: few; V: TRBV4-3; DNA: TGCGCCAGCAGCCAAAGGGGGGCCGCGGGGCAGGGTGAAAAACTGTTTTTT; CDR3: CASSQRGAAGQGEKLFF
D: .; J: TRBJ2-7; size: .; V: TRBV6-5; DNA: TGTGCCAGCAGTCTCTCGGGGTCCTACGAGCAGTACTTC; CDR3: CASSLSGSYEQYF
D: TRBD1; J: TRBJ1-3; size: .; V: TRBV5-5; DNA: TGTGCCAGCAGCTTGGGGACAGGCCCTGGAAACACCATATATTTT; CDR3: CASSLGTGPGNTIYF
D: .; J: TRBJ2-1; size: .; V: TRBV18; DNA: TGTGCCAGCTCACCGGAGAGTGCAGGTGAGCAGTTCTTC; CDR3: CASSPESAGEQFF
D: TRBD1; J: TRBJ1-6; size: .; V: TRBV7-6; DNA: TGTGCCAGCAGCCAAGGGACAGGGACATCACCCCTCCACTTT; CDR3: CASSQGTGTSPLHF
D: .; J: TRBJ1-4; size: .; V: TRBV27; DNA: TGTGCCAGCAGTTTGGGCAGCGGAAATGAAAAACTGTTTTTT; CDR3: CASSLGSGNEKLFF
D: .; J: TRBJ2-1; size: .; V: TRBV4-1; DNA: TGCGCCAGCAGCCAAGATTCAGTTTTTTCCAATGAGCAGTTCTTC; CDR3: CASSQDSVFSNEQFF
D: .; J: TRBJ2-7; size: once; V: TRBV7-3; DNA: TGTGCCAGCAGCACAATCCGGGACTCCTCCTACGAGCAGTACTTC; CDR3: CASSTIRDSSYEQYF
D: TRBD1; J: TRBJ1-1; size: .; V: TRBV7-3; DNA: TGTGCCAGCAGCCCACGACAGGGTTCGGCTTTCTTT; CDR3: CASSPRQGSAFF
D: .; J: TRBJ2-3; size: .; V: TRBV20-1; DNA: TGCAGTGGAGGGAGCACAGATACGCAGTATTTT; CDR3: CSGGSTDTQYF
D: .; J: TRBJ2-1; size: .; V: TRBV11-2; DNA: TGTGCCAGCAGCCCAGACGGGGTGGAGATCGATGAGCAGTTCTTC; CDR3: CASSPDGVEIDEQFF
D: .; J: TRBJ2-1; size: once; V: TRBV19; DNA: TGTGCCAGTAGTCCCTTAGGGGGCCCGGGGGATGAGCAGTTCTTC; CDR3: CASSPLGGPGDEQFF
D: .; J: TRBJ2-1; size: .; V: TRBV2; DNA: TGTGCCGGCCGGACTCCCTCCTACAATGAGCAGTTCTTC; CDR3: CAGRTPSYNEQFF
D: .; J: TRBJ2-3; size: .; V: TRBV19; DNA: TGTGCCAGTAGTATGACGTCAGGGAAAGATACGCAGTATTTT; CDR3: CASSMTSGKDTQYF
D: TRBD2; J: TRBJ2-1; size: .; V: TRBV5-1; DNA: TGCGCCAGCAGCTTGGCCGGGGGGACTCCTGTTTTGGAGCAGTTCTTC; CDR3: CASSLAGGTPVLEQFF
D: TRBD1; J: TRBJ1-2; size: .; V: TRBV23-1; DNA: TGCGCCAGCAGACGGGACAGTGGCTATGGCTACACCTTC; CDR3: CASRRDSGYGYTF
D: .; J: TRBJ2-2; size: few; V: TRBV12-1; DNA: TGTGCCAGCAGCTCACCCACCCCGGACGGAACGAACACCGGGGAGCTGTTTTTT; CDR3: CASSSPTPDGTNTGELFF
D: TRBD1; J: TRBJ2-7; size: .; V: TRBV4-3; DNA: TGCGCCAGCAGCCAAGAGTCAGGGGGCTATAACGAGCAGTACTTC; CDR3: CASSQESGGYNEQYF
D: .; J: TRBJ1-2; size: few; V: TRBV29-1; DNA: TGCAGCGTTGCGGAGGGTCTAAGCGGCTACACCTTC; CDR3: CSVAEGLSGYTF
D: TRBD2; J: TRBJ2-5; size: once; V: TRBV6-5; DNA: TGTGCCAGCAGTAAGGCGGGGCTAGCGGGAGAGACCCAGTACTTC; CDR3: CASSKAGLAGETQYF
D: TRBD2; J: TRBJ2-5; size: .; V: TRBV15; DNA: TGTGCCACCAGCAGAGGCGGACTAGCGGGCCAAGAGACCCAGTACTTC; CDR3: CATSRGGLAGQETQYF
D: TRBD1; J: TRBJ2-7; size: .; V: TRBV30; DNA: TGTGCCTGGTCCCGGGACAGGGGACCAGGGCAGTACTTC; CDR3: CAWSRDRGPGQYF
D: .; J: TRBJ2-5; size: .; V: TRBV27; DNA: TGTGCCAGCAGTTCACACCGACAGTACCAAGAGACCCAGTACTTC; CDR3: CASSSHRQYQETQYF
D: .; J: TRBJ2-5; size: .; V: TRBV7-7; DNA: TGTGCCAGCAGCCCGGGACCGTTGGGGTCGAAGGAGACCCAGTACTTC; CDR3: CASSPGPLGSKETQYF
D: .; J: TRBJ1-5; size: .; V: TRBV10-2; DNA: TGCGCCAGCAAGGATCAGCCCCAGCATTTT; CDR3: CASKDQPQHF
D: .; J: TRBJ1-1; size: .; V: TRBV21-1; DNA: TGTGCCAGCAGCAGTCCAAAGAGAAGGGTATATACCACTGAAGCTTTCTTT; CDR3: CASSSPKRRVYTTEAFF
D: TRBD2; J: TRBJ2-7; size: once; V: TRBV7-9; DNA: TGTGCCAGCAGCTTAGGTGGCGGGAGGTCCTACGAGCAGTACTTC; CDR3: CASSLGGGRSYEQYF
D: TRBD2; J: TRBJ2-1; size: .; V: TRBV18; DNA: TGTGCCAGCTCACCGATGACTAGCGGAATCGACAATGAGCAGTTCTTC; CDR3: CASSPMTSGIDNEQFF
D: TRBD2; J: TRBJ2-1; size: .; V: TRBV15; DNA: TGTGCCACCAGCAGAGATCGCGGGAGGGGGGATGAGCAGTTCTTC; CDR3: CATSRDRGRGDEQFF
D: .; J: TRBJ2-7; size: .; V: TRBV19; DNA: TGTGCCAGTAGTATGACAGAAGGAACCTACGAGCAGTACTTC; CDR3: CASSMTEGTYEQYF
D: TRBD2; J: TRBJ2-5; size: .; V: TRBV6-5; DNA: TGTGCCAGCAGTTACGGGACTAGCGGGGGTCAAGAGACCCAGTACTTC; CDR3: CASSYGTSGGQETQYF
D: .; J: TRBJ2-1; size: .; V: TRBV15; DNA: TGTGCCACCAGCAGAGCGGCCCCCCCATATCGTGAGCAGTTCTTC; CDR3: CATSRAAPPYREQFF